This entry concerns a single T cell receptor (beta chain). V was trimmed by 1 base and J by 11 bases, leaving 9 bases between them. The CDR3 has 12 residues. Germline CDR1 and CDR2: GTSNPN and SVGIG (reference sequence). Treatment specified: 15 to 20 received Ad26.COV2.S at low or high dose, single or two shots; roughly five received placebo; per-sample allocation not given. Day 63 following the first vaccine or placebo injection was when the samples were taken. The data are from a study of Ad26.COV2.S vaccination and SARS-CoV-2 variants. Data came from immunoSEQ multiplex PCR; TCRdb stores just in-frame clones and leaves some out. The sample has fewer than 800,000 clones; 89% are singletons.

The material was peripheral blood, obtained in a trial of Ad26.COV2.S vaccine versus placebo. The rearrangement links TRBV30 to TRBJ1-6; D is ambiguous. This clonotype was obtained from a person aged 18 to 65 who received the Ad26.COV2.S COVID-19 vaccine or a placebo. The CDR3 nucleotides are TGTGCCTGGAGTGAAACTACGGCACCCCTCCACTTT. This translates into CAWSETTAPLHF. Full variable domain (outside the CDR3, taken from reference TRBV30 and TRBJ1-6): SQTIHQWPATLVQPVGSPLSLECTVEGTSNPNLYWYRQAAGRGLQLLFYSVGIGQISSEVPQNLSASRPQDRQFILSSKKLLLSDSGFYLCAWSETTAPLHFGNGTRLTVT.